A single sample is the source of the 19 T cell receptor beta chains below, sequenced in a study of T cells in pancreatic ductal adenocarcinoma. Generated by immunoSEQ multiplex PCR, the TCRdb table keeps only in-frame clones and is missing some. Counted here are over 15,000 clones, approximately 90% occurring once; the ten biggest clones make up more than 15%. No neoadjuvant therapy was given to the selected pancreatic ductal adenocarcinoma patients before their surgery. Sample: PBMCs. The receptors originated from a human donor with pancreatic ductal adenocarcinoma.

CDR3 bases: TGTGCCAGCAGCGTAGAGGGGGCCCTGAACACTGAAGCTTTCTTT. The encoded protein is CASSVEGALNTEAFF. The V and J genes are TRBV9 and TRBJ1-1; TRBD1 matches 7 bases. The CDR3 runs 15 residues. Germline V gene sequence: CDR1 SGDLS, CDR2 YYNGEE. V gave up 0 bases and J gave up 0 bases; unmatched junction bases: 2.

The chain employs TRBV7-9 and TRBJ1-4; the match to TRBD1 covers 8 bases. Per germline, CDR1 SEHNR and CDR2 FQNEAQ (reference sequence). The length of the CDR3 is 18 residues. Germline trimming cut 6 bases from V and 0 bases from J; bases unmatched to any gene: 12. CDR3: CASSSPGQAAATNEKLFF. DNA of the CDR3: TGTGCCAGCAGTTCTCCGGGACAGGCGGCTGCAACTAATGAAAAACTGTTTTTT.

J is TRBJ1-5 and V is TRBV19, with TRBD1 matching 9 bases. Germline assignment: CDR1 LNHDA and CDR2 SQIVND (reference sequence). The CDR3 has 16 amino acids. After removal of 6 bases from V and 3 bases from J, the junction contained 9 bases not matched to a gene. CDR3 amino acids: CASREEQGAFNQPQHF. The CDR3 DNA follows: TGTGCCAGTAGAGAGGAACAGGGGGCATTCAATCAGCCCCAGCATTTT.

The J gene is TRBJ2-1, the V gene TRBV14; TRBD2 matches 8 bases. CDR1 and CDR2 from the germline V gene are SGHDN and FVKESK. V lost 4 bases to trimming and J lost 2 bases; unmatched junction nucleotides: 7. This CDR3 contains 16 residues. CDR3 sequence (DNA): TGTGCCAGCAGCCGACCCCCGGGGGGGCCCTACAATGAGCAGTTCTTC. Protein product: CASSRPPGGPYNEQFF.

V and J are TRBV6-5 and TRBJ2-7; 8 bases agree with TRBD1. J lost 3 bases, V lost 7 bases, and 8 bases had no gene match. This CDR3 contains 14 residues. Germline lookup yields CDR1 MNHEY and CDR2 SVGAGI. CDR3 bases: TGTGCCAGCACCGACGGACAGGGAAACTACGAGCAGTACTTC. Its translation is CASTDGQGNYEQYF.

The chain couples TRBV5-4 to TRBJ1-4, with 7 bases aligning to TRBD1. Germline V lookup: CDR1 SGHNT, CDR2 YYREEE (reference sequence). The CDR3 loop spans 15 amino acids. V trimming: 3 bases; J trimming: 0 bases; junction bases outside the gene matches: 2. This CDR3 is CASSSGGATNEKLFF. For the CDR3, the DNA is TGTGCCAGCAGCTCAGGGGGTGCAACTAATGAAAAACTGTTTTTT.

The chain combines TRBV25-1 with TRBJ1-2; maybe TRBD1 (5 bases). This CDR3 has 14 residues. The germline V gene has CDR1 MGHDK and CDR2 SYGVNS. V gave up 5 bases and J gave up 5 bases, with 15 bases separating them. The CDR3 is CASSRGDPGYGYTF. The CDR3 nucleotides read TGTGCCAGCAGTAGAGGGGACCCAGGATATGGCTACACCTTC.

J is TRBJ2-5 and V is TRBV7-9; the D gene is possibly TRBD1 (6 bases). Germline lookup yields CDR1 SEHNR and CDR2 FQNEAQ (reference sequence). The CDR3 is 16 amino acids. V lost 1 base and J lost 0, with 12 bases in between. The CDR3 region is CASSLVDSPYQETQYF. The DNA for the CDR3 is TGTGCCAGCAGCTTAGTGGACAGCCCGTACCAAGAGACCCAGTACTTC. Together with reference TRBV7-9 and TRBJ2-5, the CDR3 gives the full variable domain: DTGVSQNPRHKITKRGQNVTFRCDPISEHNRLYWYRQTLGQGPEFLTYFQNEAQLEKSRLLSDRFSAERPKGSFSTLEIQRTEQGDSAMYLCASSLVDSPYQETQYFGPGTRLLVL.

V gene TRBV5-6 combines with J gene TRBJ2-7, with TRBD1 identical over 9 bases. The junction had 3 bases not matched to a gene; V was cut back by 0 bases and J by 2 bases. From germline, CDR1 is SGHDT and CDR2 YYEEEE. The CDR3 length is 15 residues. The chain's CDR3 is CASSLEGQGTYEQYF. The CDR3 nucleotides are TGTGCCAGCAGCTTGGAGGGACAGGGAACCTACGAGCAGTACTTC.

This clone was observed once. The chain employs TRBV19 and TRBJ1-3; possible D gene TRBD1, 5 bases. The germline gives CDR1 LNHDA, CDR2 SQIVND (reference sequence). This CDR3 is built from 16 residues. Trimming took off 0 bases at V and 4 bases at J, with 13 bases between the two ends. The CDR3 region is CASSIDLDSGGNTIYF. In DNA, the CDR3 is TGTGCCAGTAGTATAGATCTAGACAGCGGCGGAAACACCATATATTTT.

The CDR3 is CASSQDWGAGKETQYF. The CDR3 DNA sequence: TGCGCCAGCAGCCAAGATTGGGGGGCGGGTAAAGAGACCCAGTACTTC. The rearrangement links TRBV4-3 to TRBJ2-5, with D tentatively TRBD1 or TRBD2 (6 bases each). CDR1 LGHNA and CDR2 YSLEER come from the germline V gene. V was trimmed by 0 bases and J by 3 bases, leaving 14 bases between them. This CDR3 is 16 amino acids long.

The V gene is TRBV6-1, the J gene TRBJ1-1, with D hard to call. The V gene's germline CDR1 is MNHNS and CDR2 SASEGT. The CDR3 is 14 amino acids. Trimming pared 8 bases from V and 3 bases from J, leaving 16 bases between. CDR3 region: CASGAGFRDTEAFF. The CDR3 DNA reads as TGTGCCAGCGGAGCGGGGTTTAGGGACACTGAAGCTTTCTTT.

This sequence joins TRBV6-5 and TRBJ1-1; maybe TRBD1 (6 bases). The germline V and J ends were trimmed by 4 bases and 4 bases, with 10 bases remaining between them. Germline V gene data show CDR1 as MNHEY and CDR2 as SVGAGI. The CDR3 sequence is 13 residues long. The CDR3 region has the DNA TGTGCCAGCAGTTGGGGGGCGGGCACTGAAGCTTTCTTT. This encodes CASSWGAGTEAFF.

The rearrangement links TRBV9 to TRBJ1-6; D gene ambiguous. CDR1 and CDR2 (germline): SGDLS, YYNGEE. CDR3 size: 16 residues. Trimming left V 1 base short and J 2 bases short, with 10 bases between. In nucleotides, the CDR3 is TGTGCCAGCAGCGTATGGCAGAACACCTATAATTCACCCCTCCACTTT. Its protein is CASSVWQNTYNSPLHF.

This rearrangement joins TRBV6-4 to TRBJ2-5; D is tentatively TRBD1 or TRBD2 (5 bases each). This CDR3 region has 16 residues. Germline V CDR1 and CDR2: MRHNA, SNTAGT. Trimming removed 1 base from V and 5 bases from J, with 17 bases in between. The CDR3 loop reads CASSDCHRGRRETQYF. The DNA of the CDR3 is TGTGCCAGCAGTGACTGCCACCGGGGCCGGCGGGAGACCCAGTACTTC.

The V and J genes are TRBV28 and TRBJ1-6; weak D call: TRBD1 (6 bases). The CDR3 is 15 amino acids. Germline CDR1 and CDR2: MDHEN and SYDVKM. V was cut by 5 bases and J by 6 bases, with 14 bases left in between. CDR3 nucleotide sequence: TGTGCCAGCAGTCCATCACAGGGACCTAATTCACCCCTCCACTTT. Translating gives CASSPSQGPNSPLHF.

The V and J genes are TRBV5-4 and TRBJ1-2; 8 positions match TRBD1. Looked up from germline, CDR1 is SGHNT and CDR2 is YYREEE (reference sequence). With V trimmed by 0 bases and J by 6 bases, 4 bases remained unmatched. The CDR3 spans 14 residues. This CDR3 is CASSLVARGHGYTF. CDR3 bases: TGTGCCAGCAGCTTGGTAGCCAGGGGGCATGGCTACACCTTC.

The chain links TRBV6-5 to TRBJ1-3; D is undetermined. V lost 2 bases and J lost 0, with 8 bases in between. Germline CDR1 reads MNHEY; CDR2 reads SVGAGI. The CDR3 loop spans 15 amino acids. CDR3: CASSYRTISGNTIYF. The CDR3 DNA reads TGTGCCAGCAGTTACCGAACTATCTCTGGAAACACCATATATTTT.

This clone showed up just a few times. This sample also contains other DNA sequences that code for the same CDR3. V gene TRBV19 combines with J gene TRBJ2-1; no clear D. V lost 3 bases and J lost 5, with 14 bases in between. The CDR3 spans 15 residues. Germline V lookup: CDR1 LNHDA, CDR2 SQIVND (reference sequence). Written as DNA, the CDR3 is TGTGCCAGTAGTATTGGGCCGCTCGAACACAATGAGCAGTTCTTC. Its protein is CASSIGPLEHNEQFF.